This T cell receptor beta chain was recorded in a study of radiation and T cells in renal cell carcinoma. General study points: From baseline, blood top tumor clonotypes peaked at 2 weeks post-radiation. No pretreatment tumor biopsies were available for baseline clonotypes.

This clone was counted a few times. Its antigen is still unknown. Germline lookup yields CDR1 SGHTA and CDR2 FQGTGA. CDR3 size: 14 residues. Trimming shortened V by 2 bases and J by 4 bases, and 11 bases separated the two germline ends. The sample's time point: baseline pretreatment blood. As to treatment: 15 Gy SBRT to primary tumor, nephrectomy 4 weeks later. The method was immunoSEQ multiplex PCR; TCRdb's version includes in-frame clones alone and lacks a portion of them. The sample consists of around 46,000 clones, roughly 80% of them appearing once. Material: blood, obtained from a patient whose treatment included radiotherapy and nephrectomy. The sequence was collected from a woman in her seventies with renal cell carcinoma. The chain couples TRBV7-3 to TRBJ1-2; D gene unclear. The CDR3 DNA follows: TGTGCCAGCAGCTTAGGGATGACGGGCTATGGCTACACCTTC. Translated, it gives CASSLGMTGYGYTF.